This passage covers 18 T cell receptor beta chains from one sample sequenced in a study of OX40 agonist ivuxolimab in advanced cancers. Here immunoSEQ multiplex PCR was the method, and the copy in TCRdb shows in-frame clones only, minus some. Here the sample spans approximately 58,000 clones, approximately 89% being singletons. Sequences were derived from CD4+ or CD8+ T cells sorted from blood, sampled in a trial of the OX40 agonist ivuxolimab. The receptors were sampled from an adult with an advanced solid tumor such as melanoma, head and neck, liver or kidney cancer.

The V gene is TRBV25-1, the J gene TRBJ2-1, with 8 bases fitting TRBD2. Looked up from germline, CDR1 is MGHDK and CDR2 is SYGVNS. V shed 7 bases, J shed 5 bases, and the junction held 7 bases outside the gene matches. The length of the CDR3 is 14 residues. CDR3 amino acids: CASTKTSADNEQFF. CDR3 sequence (DNA): TGTGCCAGCACTAAGACTAGCGCCGACAATGAGCAGTTCTTC. Variable domain in full (rest from reference TRBV25-1 and TRBJ2-1): EADIYQTPRYLVIGTGKKITLECSQTMGHDKMYWYQQDPGMELHLIHYSYGVNSTEKGDLSSESTVSRIRTEHFPLTLESARPSHTSQYLCASTKTSADNEQFFGPGTRLTVL.

The J gene is TRBJ1-2, the V gene TRBV6-5; D possibly corresponds to TRBD1 (6 bases). CDR1 is MNHEY and CDR2 is SVGAGI in the germline V gene. V was shortened by 7 bases and J by 4 bases, with 19 bases between the two germline ends. The CDR3 has 15 residues. CDR3: CASNPLTGSGYGYTF. The CDR3 coding sequence is TGTGCCAGCAATCCGTTAACAGGGTCGGGCTATGGCTACACCTTC.

The chain is built from TRBV6-5 and TRBJ2-7, with D uncertain. This CDR3 is 13 amino acids long. The ends were cut back, 3 bases at V and 2 bases at J, with 8 bases in the middle. CDR1 and CDR2 (germline): MNHEY, SVGAGI. CDR3 coding DNA: TGTGCCAGCAGTTATAAAGGGCCCTACGAGCAGTACTTC. Protein product: CASSYKGPYEQYF.

This clone has a single count. The chain joins TRBV2 to TRBJ2-7; 11 positions agree with TRBD2. The CDR3 covers 20 residues. Unmatched junction bases numbered 18, after V lost 3 bases and J lost 2 bases. CDR1 SNHLY and CDR2 FYNNEI come from the germline V gene. The chain's CDR3 is CASSEPDTTIAGGSPYEQYF. The CDR3 nucleotides read TGTGCCAGCAGTGAGCCAGATACAACTATAGCGGGGGGGTCCCCCTACGAGCAGTACTTC.

V gene TRBV28 combines with J gene TRBJ2-3, with unresolved D. CDR1 and CDR2 (germline): MDHEN, SYDVKM. CDR3 size: 14 residues. The V gene lost 3 bases and the J gene lost 0 bases, with 7 bases spanning the gap. CDR3 residues: CASSFVGSTDTQYF. DNA of the CDR3: TGTGCCAGCAGTTTTGTTGGGAGCACAGATACGCAGTATTTT.

This chain uses TRBV29-1 with TRBJ2-7; perhaps TRBD1 as D (6 bases). Germline V lookup: CDR1 SQVTM, CDR2 ANQGSEA. The CDR3 sequence is 12 residues long. V lost 7 bases and J 0 bases, leaving 10 bases between the germline ends. The CDR3 here is CSATGNSYEQYF. The CDR3 DNA is TGCAGCGCGACAGGCAACTCCTACGAGCAGTACTTC.

The table lists this clone with a count of one. This chain uses TRBV13 with TRBJ2-7, with 12 bases lining up with TRBD2. V lost 0 bases and J lost 1; bases outside the gene matches: 7. The length of the CDR3 is 18 residues. Germline CDR1 and CDR2: PRHDT and FYEKMQ (reference sequence). The chain's CDR3 is CASSLGPAGTSGSYEQYF. CDR3 nucleotide sequence: TGTGCCAGCAGCTTAGGCCCAGCCGGGACTAGCGGGTCCTACGAGCAGTACTTC.

The CDR3 loop reads CASRVKQGYGYTF. Written as DNA, the CDR3 is TGTGCCAGCAGGGTGAAACAGGGCTATGGCTACACCTTC. The gene calls are TRBV6-6 and TRBJ1-2, with a weak D call TRBD1 (6 bases). Trimming removed 6 bases at V and 4 bases at J, with 12 bases between. There are 13 residues in the CDR3. Germline V gene sequence: CDR1 MNHNY, CDR2 SVGAGI (reference sequence).

The V gene is TRBV7-9, the J gene TRBJ1-2; D is unclear. V was shortened by 3 bases and J by 0 bases, with 14 bases between the two germline ends. Germline CDR1 is SEHNR and CDR2 is FQNEAQ (reference sequence). The CDR3 runs to 16 residues. The CDR3 bases are TGTGCCAGCAGCTTGACCCCCCCACAGCCTAACTATGGCTACACCTTC. Encoded protein: CASSLTPPQPNYGYTF.

The chain links TRBV7-9 to TRBJ1-1; D remains ambiguous. CDR1 and CDR2 from the germline V gene are SEHNR and FQNEAQ (reference sequence). There are 14 residues in the CDR3. Trimming left V 2 bases short and J 3 bases short, with 10 bases between. CDR3 in amino acids: CASSLQRPYTEAFF. The CDR3 DNA is TGTGCCAGCAGCTTACAACGGCCGTACACTGAAGCTTTCTTT.

The rearrangement uses TRBV6-1 and TRBJ2-6; D is unresolved. The CDR3 spans 15 residues. In germline, CDR1 is MNHNS, CDR2 SASEGT. The V gene lost 4 bases and the J gene lost 0 bases, with 7 bases spanning the gap. As DNA, the CDR3 is TGTGCCAGCAGTGCACAGAACTCTGGGGCCAACGTCCTGACTTTC. It encodes CASSAQNSGANVLTF.

The J gene is TRBJ1-1, the V gene TRBV28; possible D gene TRBD1, 5 bases. Germline V gene lookup returns CDR1 MDHEN and CDR2 SYDVKM. Trimming shortened V by 5 bases and J by 4 bases, and 14 bases separated the two germline ends. This CDR3 spans 14 amino acids. The CDR3 coding sequence is TGTGCCAGCAGTGTCCAGACAGCTAGCACTGAAGCTTTCTTT. Its protein is CASSVQTASTEAFF.

Here the CDR3 DNA reads TGCGCCAGCAGCATCGGACAAGCGGCCTACGAGCAGTACTTC. Protein sequence: CASSIGQAAYEQYF. This rearrangement joins TRBV5-1 to TRBJ2-7; D is perhaps TRBD1 or TRBD2 (5 bases each). This CDR3 has 14 amino acids. In germline, CDR1 is SGHRS, CDR2 YFSETQ. Deletions cut 4 bases from V and 2 bases from J, with 13 bases between.

The gene calls are TRBV6-5 and TRBJ1-5; 10 bases fit TRBD1. The CDR3 is 15 amino acids. In germline, CDR1 is MNHEY, CDR2 SVGAGI. Losses at the gene ends were 2 bases for V and 2 bases for J; bases not matched to a gene: 0. The CDR3, as DNA: TGTGCCAGCAGTTACGGGACAGGGGGCAATCAGCCCCAGCATTTT. Its protein product is CASSYGTGGNQPQHF.

V usage is TRBV19 and J usage is TRBJ1-2; no clear D. The V gene lost 0 bases and the J gene lost 10 bases, with 18 bases spanning the gap. The CDR3 is 15 residues long. The V gene's germline CDR1 is LNHDA and CDR2 SQIVND (reference sequence). The CDR3 DNA is TGTGCCAGTAGTATAGACTACGGAATTTTATTAGTCTACACCTTC. The encoded protein is CASSIDYGILLVYTF.

The chain recombines TRBV19 with TRBJ2-1; 7 bases agree with TRBD2. V dropped 5 bases and J dropped 4; count of bases not matched to a gene: 23. Germline CDR1 reads LNHDA; CDR2 reads SQIVND (reference sequence). The CDR3 sequence is 20 residues long. In DNA, the CDR3 is TGTGCCAGTAGTTCCCCCCAAGTGGGGAGCGGGATAATCCCTTACAATGAGCAGTTCTTC. Residues: CASSSPQVGSGIIPYNEQFF. Combining the CDR3 with reference TRBV19 and TRBJ2-1 gives the whole variable domain DGGITQSPKYLFRKEGQNVTLSCEQNLNHDAMYWYRQDPGQGLRLIYYSQIVNDFQKGDIAEGYSVSREKKESFPLTVTSAQKNPTAFYLCASSSPQVGSGIIPYNEQFFGPGTRLTVL.

The chain uses TRBV5-5 and TRBJ1-5; 7 nucleotides align to TRBD1. Germline CDR1 is SGHKS and CDR2 is YYEKEE (reference sequence). This CDR3 comprises 13 residues. V lost 4 bases, J lost 7 bases, and 5 bases stayed unmatched. CDR3 sequence (DNA): TGTGCCAGCAGCGGGGGGACAGAACAGCCCCAGCATTTT. This encodes CASSGGTEQPQHF.

The CDR3 loop reads CASSHPWNEQFF. The CDR3, as DNA: TGTGCCAGCAGCCACCCCTGGAATGAGCAGTTCTTC. This sequence joins TRBV7-8 and TRBJ2-1; the D is unclear. Germline lookup yields CDR1 SGHVS and CDR2 FQNEAQ. This CDR3 comprises 12 residues. Between the trimmed V and J ends, which lost 5 bases and 7 bases, there was a span of 9 bases. Combining the CDR3 with reference TRBV7-8 and TRBJ2-1 gives the whole variable domain GAGVSQSPRYKVAKRGQDVALRCDPISGHVSLFWYQQALGQGPEFLTYFQNEAQLDKSGLPSDRFFAERPEGSVSTLKIQRTQQEDSAVYLCASSHPWNEQFFGPGTRLTVL.